The following is a T cell receptor (beta chain) sequence with its context. Its target is not known. The data originate from a study of Ad26.COV2.S vaccination and SARS-CoV-2 variants. Study-wide points: The analyses of TCR breadth and depth may have understated the size of total T cell responses.

Profiling relied on immunoSEQ multiplex PCR, and the TCRdb table lists in-frame clones only, not all of them. In the table there are around 450,000 clones, roughly nine tenths of which are singletons. The treatment here: around 19 received Ad26.COV2.S at low or high dose, single or two shots; 5 received placebo; per-sample allocation not given. Specimens were obtained on day 63 following the first vaccine or placebo injection. From germline, CDR1 is GTSNPN and CDR2 SVGIG (reference sequence). Trimming removed 7 bases from V and 5 bases from J; junction bases left unmatched: 10. The CDR3 is 13 residues long.

V gene TRBV30 combines with J gene TRBJ2-5; the match to TRBD2 covers 7 bases. The material was peripheral blood, obtained in a trial of Ad26.COV2.S vaccine versus placebo. The TCR comes from a person between 18 and 65 years old who received the Ad26.COV2.S COVID-19 vaccine or a placebo. Here the CDR3 reads CALGRGGAETQYF. CDR3 DNA sequence: TGTGCCTTAGGCCGCGGGGGAGCCGAGACCCAGTACTTC.